This paragraph covers one T cell receptor beta chain sequence. This clone's antigen is unknown. The sample holds no much larger clone one base away, and base qualities are not on file. The source of the sample is a study of vaccination effects on CD4 cells after COVID-19 (dated by TCRdb to between 2021 and 2023). About the investigation overall: In the ViraFEST assay, PBMC were stimulated with viral peptide pools, and TCR sequencing was then used to find antigen-specific CD4+ T cell clonotypes based on their expansion. The full study included over 8 COVID-19 convalescent patients and a few SARS-CoV-2-naive healthy vaccine recipients. Cultures from other donors in the study were sequenced with the Oncomine TCR Beta short-read assay on an Illumina iSeq 100. About 2.1 million PBMC per well were cultured with approximately 10 ug/ml peptides in IMDM containing 5% human AB serum, about 9.7 IU/ml IL-2 and gentamicin. The study compared SARS-CoV-2 spike-specific CD4+ TCR repertoires before and after mRNA vaccination in COVID-19 convalescent patients and infection-naive vaccine recipients. Two doses of either the BNT162b2 or the mRNA-1273 mRNA SARS-CoV-2 vaccine were administered to participants.

After 10 to 11 days of culture, CD4+ T cells were isolated with the EasySep CD4+ T cell isolation kit. Negative nucleocapsid antibody results before and after vaccination confirmed that the healthy vaccine recipients had no prior SARS-CoV-2 infection. On days 3 and 7, half of the culture medium was replaced with fresh IL-2-containing medium. Each peptide stimulation condition was cultured in triplicate wells unless otherwise noted. Using Ficoll-Paque Plus gradient centrifugation, PBMC were separated from whole blood and then either used fresh or cryopreserved at -140C. The QIAamp micro DNA kit was used to extract genomic DNA from the cultured CD4+ T cells. The method was the immunoSEQ multiplex PCR assay. DNA from the CD4+ T cells that had been cultured and isolated underwent TCR beta CDR3 sequencing. Concerning the study's data processing: Non-productive TCR sequences were removed and reads were trimmed to the CDR3 region, keeping CDR3s of at least 7 amino acids. Antigen-specific clonotypes were identified with the MANAFEST web app by comparing expansion in peptide wells against reference cultures. To count as positive, a clone had to show expansion at FDR<0.05 compared with the reference and with all other wells, an odds ratio above 5, and a frequency above 0.1% in two replicate wells. Cross-reactive clonotypes were defined as significantly expanded in SARS-CoV-2 spike wells and in at least one common cold coronavirus spike condition. CDR3 similarity was assessed by Levenshtein distance with the stringdist R package, and unrooted trees were built with ape in R 3.6.1. TCRdb limited this immuneACCESS table to in-frame rearrangements with V and J called. A share of clones is missing; checked studies link under half to unresolved V genes, and the rest is unexplained. That table furnishes V, J and clone size, whereas the DNA furnished D and trimming. Present in this sample are some 30,000 clones, approximately 63% of which were seen just once. Together, the top ten hold 3.5% to 4% of the sample.

Findings and caveats that apply to the study as a whole: Among healthy vaccine recipients, nearly all vaccine-induced clones were SARS-CoV-2 mono-reactive, and just 1 of 255 was cross-reactive with common cold coronaviruses. Both infection-induced and vaccine-induced clones contracted markedly at late post-vaccination timepoints, which is consistent with waning T cell responses. Only a small number of convalescent patients were included, and no early post-infection timepoints were available, which limited the study.

From the cysteine up to the phenylalanine, the CDR3 has a length of 14 residues. Only the CDR3 part of the read is kept: 42 bases, read in frame from the first base. CDR1 SGHTA and CDR2 FQGNSA are derived from the germline V gene. Clipping removes 3 bases from V and 4 bases from J, with 3 as the unmatched junction base count. The TCR was taken from a human donor who received a COVID-19 vaccine. The rearranged chain carries TRBV7-2 and TRBJ2-1; 7 bases in between match TRBD2. The sequences come from CD4+ T cells from PBMCs cultured without peptide, collected before COVID-19 vaccination. This receptor has the CDR3 CASSLRGSYNEQFF. The DNA sequence is given as TGTGCCAGCAGCTTGCGGGGGAGTTACAATGAGCAGTTCTTC.